This TCR beta chain was captured by sequencing in a study of T cell clonality in common variable immunodeficiency. The assay was immunoSEQ multiplex PCR, and TCRdb's table has in-frame clones only and misses some. Sampling found tens of thousands of clones, none seen once. Heparinized whole blood, about 4.5 to 9 ml, came from each donor. This clone was picked up many times. An end of the junction differs from the germline gene, which may be a read error. The sample comprised peripheral blood mononuclear cells. The clonotype originates from a person aged 18 to 69 in good health.

Incomplete CDR3 DNA: TGCGCCAGCAGCCTACTATCTGGAAACACC. Its protein product is CASSLLSGNT. The complete CDR3 sequence is CASSLLSGNTIYF. J is TRBJ1-3 and V is TRBV4-2; D remains ambiguous. The CDR3 goes on 3 residues after the read ends, and that part is filled in from the germline J gene. Germline V lookup: CDR1 LGHNA, CDR2 YNFKEQ. This CDR3 has 13 residues.